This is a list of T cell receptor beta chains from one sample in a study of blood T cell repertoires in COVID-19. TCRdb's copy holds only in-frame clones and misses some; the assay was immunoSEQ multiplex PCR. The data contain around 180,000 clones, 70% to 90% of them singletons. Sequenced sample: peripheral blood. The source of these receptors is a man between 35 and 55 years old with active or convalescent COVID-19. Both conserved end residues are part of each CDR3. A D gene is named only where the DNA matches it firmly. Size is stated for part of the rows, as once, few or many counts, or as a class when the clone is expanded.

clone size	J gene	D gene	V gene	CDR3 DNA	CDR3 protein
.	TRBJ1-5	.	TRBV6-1	TGTGCCAGCAGTGATTTTGACGGGTTGAATCAGCCCCAGCATTTT	CASSDFDGLNQPQHF
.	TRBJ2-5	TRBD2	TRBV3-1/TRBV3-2	TGTGCCAGCAGCCAAGTCCGGGGGACTAGCGGGCGTTCAGAGACCCAGTACTTC	CASSQVRGTSGRSETQYF
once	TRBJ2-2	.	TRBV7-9	TGTGCCAGCAGTCACCGGGACAAGATCTTTGGGGAGCTGTTTTTT	CASSHRDKIFGELFF
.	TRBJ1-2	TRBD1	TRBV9	TGTGCCAGCAGCGTAGCCTCGACAGGGGCTGGCTACACCTTC	CASSVASTGAGYTF
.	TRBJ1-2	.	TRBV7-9	TGTGCCAGCAGCTTAGCGCTGAAAGGGGATTTCTATGGCTACACCTTC	CASSLALKGDFYGYTF
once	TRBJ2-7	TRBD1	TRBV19	TGTGCCAGTAGCCCACGGGGGACAGGTTACGAGCAGTACTTC	CASSPRGTGYEQYF
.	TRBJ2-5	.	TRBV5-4	TGTGCCAGCAGCTTGGCAGCGGTCCAAGAGACCCAGTACTTC	CASSLAAVQETQYF
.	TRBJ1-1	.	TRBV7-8	TGTGCCAGCAGCTTAGAGGTCAGGGGAGCTGAAGCTTTCTTT	CASSLEVRGAEAFF
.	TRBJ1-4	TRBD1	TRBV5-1	TGCGCCAGCAGCTTGGACAGGACAGGGGAGGAAAAACTGTTTTTT	CASSLDRTGEEKLFF
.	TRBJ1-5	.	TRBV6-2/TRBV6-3	TGTGCCAGCAGTACATGGGGGGACGTTAGCAATCAGCCCCAGCATTTT	CASSTWGDVSNQPQHF
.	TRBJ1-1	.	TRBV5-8	TGTGCCAGCAGCTTGGAGGGCAGGGACTTCGAAGCTTTCTTT	CASSLEGRDFEAFF
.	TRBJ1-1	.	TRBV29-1	TGCAGCGTTCAAGGGCAGGGCAGGAGTTACACTGAAGCTTTCTTT	CSVQGQGRSYTEAFF
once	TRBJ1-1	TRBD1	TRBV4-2	TGTGCCAGCAGCCAGGGGCAGGGGGCGCGGACTGAAGCTTTCTTT	CASSQGQGARTEAFF
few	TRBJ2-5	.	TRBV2	TGTGCCAGCAGCGTAGAAGAGACCCAGTACTTC	CASSVEETQYF
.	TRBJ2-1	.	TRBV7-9	TGTGCCAGCAGGAAGTGGGGCACGGATGAGCAGTTCTTC	CASRKWGTDEQFF
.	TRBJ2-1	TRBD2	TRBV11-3	TGTGCCAGCAGCTTGTGGGGGGGGAATGAGCAGTTCTTC	CASSLWGGNEQFF
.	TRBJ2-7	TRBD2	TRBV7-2	TGTGCCAGCAGCTTAGCACTAGCGGGCGAGCAGTACTTC	CASSLALAGEQYF
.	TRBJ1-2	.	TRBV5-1	TGCGCCAGCAGCTTCGACAGGTCCTATGGCTACACCTTC	CASSFDRSYGYTF
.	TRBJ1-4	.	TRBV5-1	TGCGCCAGCAGCTTGGCCCTCGGGTCCTCAACTAATGAAAAACTGTTTTTT	CASSLALGSSTNEKLFF
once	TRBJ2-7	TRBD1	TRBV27	TGTGCCAGCAGTTTAACAGGGGGGTACGAGCAGTACTTC	CASSLTGGYEQYF
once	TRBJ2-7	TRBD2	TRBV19	TGTGCCACACGGACTAGTCATTACTCCTACGAGCAGTACTTC	CATRTSHYSYEQYF
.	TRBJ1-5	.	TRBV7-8	TGTGCCAGCAGCTTAAACGTTATAGCTAGCAATCAGCCCCAGCATTTT	CASSLNVIASNQPQHF
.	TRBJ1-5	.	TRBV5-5	TGTGCCAGCAGCTTGGGAATGGGACTTAATCAGCCCCAGCATTTT	CASSLGMGLNQPQHF
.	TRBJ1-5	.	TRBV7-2	TGTGCCAGCAGTCCGGGGGGCATCAATCAGCCCCAGCATTTT	CASSPGGINQPQHF
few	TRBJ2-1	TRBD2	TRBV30	TGTGCCTGGAGTGTATTGCGACTAGCGGGGGGAGACAATGAGCAGTTCTTC	CAWSVLRLAGGDNEQFF